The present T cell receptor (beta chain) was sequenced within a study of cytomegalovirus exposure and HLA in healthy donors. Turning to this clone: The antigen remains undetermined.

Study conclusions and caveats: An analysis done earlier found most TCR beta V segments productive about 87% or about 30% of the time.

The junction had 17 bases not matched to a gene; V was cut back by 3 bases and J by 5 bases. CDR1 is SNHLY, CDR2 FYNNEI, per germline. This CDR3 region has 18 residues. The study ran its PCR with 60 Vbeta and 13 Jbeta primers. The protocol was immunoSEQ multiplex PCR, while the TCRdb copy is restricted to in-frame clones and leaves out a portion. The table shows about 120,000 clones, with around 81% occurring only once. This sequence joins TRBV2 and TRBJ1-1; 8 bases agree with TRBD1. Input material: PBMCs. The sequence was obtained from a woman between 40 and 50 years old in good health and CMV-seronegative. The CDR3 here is CASSDSGTGSPVRTEAFF. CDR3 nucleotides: TGTGCCAGCAGTGACTCCGGGACAGGTTCGCCAGTAAGGACTGAAGCTTTCTTT.